Below, 22 T cell receptor beta chains from the same sample are listed, as sequenced in a study of cytomegalovirus exposure and HLA in healthy donors. The PCR made use of 60 Vbeta and 13 Jbeta primers. Libraries were prepared by immunoSEQ multiplex PCR; TCRdb keeps only in-frame clonotypes and omits some of them. The sample shows more than 150,000 clones, 65% to 85% of them seen only once. The source material was PBMCs. These TCRs come from a man aged 50 or older in good health and CMV-seropositive.

V is TRBV28 and J is TRBJ2-7; TRBD1 is a possible D gene (6 bases). CDR3 size: 13 residues. CDR1 and CDR2 from the germline V gene are MDHEN and SYDVKM. Trimming took 6 bases from V and 7 from J, leaving 16 bases between them. For the CDR3, the DNA is TGTGCCAGCAGGAGACAGGTTCAGGGGGAGCAGTACTTC. As protein: CASRRQVQGEQYF.

This chain links TRBV7-9 with TRBJ2-1; 12 nucleotides align to TRBD2. Germline values: CDR1 SEHNR, CDR2 FQNEAQ (reference sequence). The CDR3 runs 16 residues. V shed 5 bases, J shed 8 bases, and the junction held 10 bases outside the gene matches. The CDR3 nucleotides read TGTGCCAGCAGCGTAAGACTAGCGGGGGTGAGGGATGAGCAGTTCTTC. It codes for CASSVRLAGVRDEQFF. Based on the CDR3 plus reference TRBV7-9 and TRBJ2-1, the full variable domain is DTGVSQNPRHKITKRGQNVTFRCDPISEHNRLYWYRQTLGQGPEFLTYFQNEAQLEKSRLLSDRFSAERPKGSFSTLEIQRTEQGDSAMYLCASSVRLAGVRDEQFFGPGTRLTVL.

In this sample, this clone turned up once. The CDR3 DNA follows: TGTGCCAGCAGCGTAGTGGCAGGGGGCGGCTATGGCTACACCTTC. Translation: CASSVVAGGGYGYTF. The chain carries TRBV9 and TRBJ1-2; 8 positions match TRBD1. The J segment lost 4 bases and the V segment lost 0 bases, leaving 5 bases of the junction unmatched. The length of the CDR3 is 15 residues. CDR1 and CDR2 from the germline V gene are SGDLS and YYNGEE.

The chain recombines TRBV9 with TRBJ1-1, with a tentative D call TRBD1 (5 bases). Germline-derived CDR1 and CDR2 are SGDLS and YYNGEE. V dropped 4 bases and J dropped 0 bases, with 10 bases sitting between them. This CDR3 contains 14 residues. CDR3 in amino acids: CASSPGHLNTEAFF. The CDR3 DNA is TGTGCCAGCAGCCCCGGACACTTGAACACTGAAGCTTTCTTT.

This clone has a single count. J is TRBJ1-1 and V is TRBV7-8, with a tentative D call TRBD1 (5 bases). V was trimmed by 1 base and J by 5 bases, leaving 11 bases between them. From germline, CDR1 is SGHVS and CDR2 FQNEAQ. The length of the CDR3 is 14 residues. CDR3 region: CASSLGGVWTEAFF. The CDR3, as DNA: TGTGCCAGCAGCTTAGGGGGGGTATGGACTGAAGCTTTCTTT.

The chain has TRBV5-1 and TRBJ2-1; maybe TRBD2 (6 bases). The CDR3 contains 16 residues. The V end was cut by 2 bases, the J end by 0 bases, with 12 bases between. Germline V lookup: CDR1 SGHRS, CDR2 YFSETQ. This CDR3 is CASSLYPGSSYNEQFF. CDR3 nucleotides: TGCGCCAGCAGCTTATACCCCGGGAGCTCCTACAATGAGCAGTTCTTC.

Here the CDR3 DNA reads TGTGCCAGCAGCCCCTCCAGGGGATATGGCTACACCTTC. Its protein product is CASSPSRGYGYTF. The chain is built from TRBV9 and TRBJ1-2, with D possibly TRBD1 on 6 matching bases. Looked up from germline, CDR1 is SGDLS and CDR2 is YYNGEE. This CDR3 spans 13 amino acids. Between the trimmed V and J ends, which lost 4 bases and 5 bases, there was a span of 12 bases.

V gene TRBV25-1 combines with J gene TRBJ1-2, with D possibly matching TRBD1 (6 bases). V lost 6 bases and J lost 3, with 17 bases in between. Germline CDR1 MGHDK, CDR2 SYGVNS. This CDR3 region has 15 residues. The CDR3 nucleotides are TGTGCCAGCAGCCAGAATACAGGGCCGGACTATGGCTACACCTTC. It specifies CASSQNTGPDYGYTF.

The V gene is TRBV28, the J gene TRBJ2-5, with D perhaps TRBD2 (7 bases). The assigned J gene may be wrong: the sequence end matches TRBJ2-7 better. From germline, CDR1 is MDHEN and CDR2 SYDVKM. The CDR3 sequence is 14 residues long. The CDR3 loop reads CASSGGGPQDEQYF. The CDR3 region has the DNA TGTGCCAGCAGTGGGGGGGGCCCTCAGGACGAGCAGTACTTC.

The J gene is TRBJ2-5, the V gene TRBV4-1, with D uncertain. V was cut by 1 base and J by 5 bases, with 14 bases left in between. CDR1 is MGHRA and CDR2 is YSYEKL in the germline V gene. The CDR3 consists of 15 residues. The chain's CDR3 is CASSQGAAPRETQYF. In DNA, the CDR3 is TGCGCCAGCAGCCAAGGGGCAGCCCCCCGGGAGACCCAGTACTTC.

In this sample, this clone turned up a few times. This chain links TRBV2 with TRBJ2-3; D ambiguous. Germline CDR1 is SNHLY and CDR2 is FYNNEI. The V end was cut by 7 bases, the J end by 5 bases, with 7 bases between. The CDR3 sequence is 11 residues long. Here the CDR3 DNA reads TGTGCCAGCACCCCAAAAGATACGCAGTATTTT. Its protein product is CASTPKDTQYF.

Details on this clone: Other nucleotide sequences from this sample produce the same CDR3. This chain joins TRBV5-1 and TRBJ2-7; D may be TRBD1 (5 bases). The V gene lost 0 bases and the J gene lost 4 bases, with 5 bases spanning the gap. The CDR3 contains 12 residues. Germline V gene data show CDR1 as SGHRS and CDR2 as YFSETQ. The CDR3 DNA follows: TGCGCCAGCAGCTTGGGACAGTACGAGCAGTACTTC. As protein: CASSLGQYEQYF.

This chain links TRBV11-1 with TRBJ2-5; the D gene is possibly TRBD2 (5 bases). From germline, CDR1 is SGHAT and CDR2 FQDESV (reference sequence). The V and J ends lost 5 bases and 0 bases respectively, with 10 bases between them. The CDR3 sequence is 14 residues long. The CDR3 DNA follows: TGTGCCAGCAGCGGAGGACGGTACCAAGAGACCCAGTACTTC. Protein: CASSGGRYQETQYF.

V gene TRBV6-1 combines with J gene TRBJ2-3; TRBD2 agrees at 12 bases. Germline V gene sequence: CDR1 MNHNS, CDR2 SASEGT. Trimming at V came to 4 bases and at J to 1 base, leaving 3 bases not matched to a gene. CDR3 length: 16 amino acids. CDR3 in amino acids: CASSVTSGSRTDTQYF. CDR3 in DNA: TGTGCCAGCAGTGTGACTAGCGGGAGCCGCACAGATACGCAGTATTTT.

This clone was seen once. The chain couples TRBV19 to TRBJ1-2, with D possibly matching TRBD1 (5 bases). CDR1 and CDR2 from the germline V gene are LNHDA and SQIVND (reference sequence). Trimming removed 7 bases at V and 4 bases at J, with 19 bases between. The CDR3 loop spans 15 amino acids. CDR3: CASTPAGGSRYGYTF. The CDR3 nucleotides read TGTGCCAGTACCCCAGCGGGGGGTTCCCGCTATGGCTACACCTTC.

The rearrangement links TRBV28 to TRBJ1-3; D is unresolved. Trimming shortened V by 2 bases and J by 0 bases, and 5 bases separated the two germline ends. Germline V CDR1 and CDR2: MDHEN, SYDVKM. This CDR3 has 14 residues. The CDR3 is CASSLTHSGNTIYF. The DNA for the CDR3 is TGTGCCAGCAGTTTAACTCACTCTGGAAACACCATATATTTT.

The chain joins TRBV29-1 to TRBJ1-2, with unresolved D. V was trimmed by 3 bases and J by 4 bases, leaving 9 bases between them. CDR1 SQVTM and CDR2 ANQGSEA come from the germline V gene. The CDR3 is made up of 12 amino acids. CDR3 in DNA: TGCAGCGTTGAGAGCCCGCCCTATGGCTACACCTTC. Its translation: CSVESPPYGYTF.

The chain uses TRBV11-2 and TRBJ1-1; 10 positions agree with TRBD1. The CDR3 is 15 residues long. Germline V gives CDR1 SGHAT, CDR2 FQNNGV. The junction had 10 bases not matched to a gene; V was cut back by 5 bases and J by 7 bases. The CDR3 DNA follows: TGTGCCAGCAGCCCGAACCGGGACAGGGGTCGTGAAGCTTTCTTT. Translating it yields CASSPNRDRGREAFF.

The chain employs TRBV6-1 and TRBJ1-5, with D unresolved. V lost 2 bases and J 2 bases, leaving 10 bases between the germline ends. CDR3 length: 15 residues. Germline assignment: CDR1 MNHNS and CDR2 SASEGT. This CDR3 is CASSERGSGNQPQHF. The CDR3 DNA sequence: TGTGCCAGCAGTGAACGGGGTAGTGGCAATCAGCCCCAGCATTTT.

The genes are TRBV27 and TRBJ2-2, with 8 nucleotides matching TRBD2. V lost 6 bases, J lost 1 base, and 1 base stayed unmatched. CDR3 length equals 14 residues. CDR1 and CDR2 from the germline V gene are MNHEY and SMNVEV (reference sequence). CDR3 protein: CASRRGVNTGELFF. DNA for the CDR3: TGTGCCAGCAGGCGGGGGGTGAACACCGGGGAGCTGTTTTTT.

The chain employs TRBV6-1 and TRBJ2-7; D is perhaps TRBD1 (5 bases). Trimming removed 3 bases from V and 5 bases from J, with 11 bases in between. The CDR3 runs 13 residues. The V gene's germline CDR1 is MNHNS and CDR2 SASEGT. The CDR3 loop is CASSERTKDEQYF. The CDR3 bases are TGTGCCAGCAGTGAGAGGACAAAGGACGAGCAGTACTTC.

A few counts support this clone. V usage is TRBV5-1 and J usage is TRBJ2-5; weak D call: TRBD1 (7 bases). The germline V and J ends were trimmed by 0 bases and 4 bases, with 16 bases remaining between them. Germline V lookup: CDR1 SGHRS, CDR2 YFSETQ. CDR3 length: 16 amino acids. The CDR3 region is CASSLAPAQGGETQYF. In DNA form, the CDR3 reads TGCGCCAGCAGCTTGGCCCCCGCTCAGGGGGGAGAGACCCAGTACTTC.